These 22 T cell receptor beta chains came from one sample sequenced in a study of blood T cells in healthy people across ages. Primers used in a second PCR of roughly 6 to 11 cycles were a sample-barcoded 5' primer and a J-beta primer mix. TCRdb re-analysed the 5' RACE reads in MiXCR, keeping a single row per CDR3 protein. Of about 400,000 distinct CDR3 sequences listed, about 52% are singletons. Sequencing was performed on blood. These receptors originate from a man in his fifties or sixties in good health.

Remarks on this clonotype: A much larger clone is a single base away; this may be a read error. The CDR3 sequence is CASSGTGTASYEQYF. CDR3 nucleotide sequence: TGTGCCAGCAGCGGCACCGGGACAGCTTCCTACGAGCAGTACTTC. The rearrangement uses TRBV28 and TRBJ2-7; TRBD1 aligns across 7 bases. Losses at the gene ends were 6 bases for V and 1 base for J; bases not matched to a gene: 9. The CDR3 has 15 amino acids. Germline V gene lookup returns CDR1 MDHEN and CDR2 SYDVKM.

The chain couples TRBV12-3 or TRBV12-4 to TRBJ1-1, with D perhaps TRBD1 (6 bases). CDR3 length: 16 residues. Between the trimmed V and J ends, which lost 5 bases and 6 bases, there was a span of 22 bases. CDR3 bases: TGTGCCAGCAGTATTCTACCACGGGACCCAGGGGCTGAAGCTTTCTTT. Encoded protein: CASSILPRDPGAEAFF.

The gene calls are TRBV28 and TRBJ2-3, with 8 bases identical to TRBD2. The CDR3 length is 14 residues. Germline V lookup: CDR1 MDHEN, CDR2 SYDVKM. This chain's CDR3 is CATRAGGFTDTQYF. In DNA form, the CDR3 reads TGTGCTACCAGGGCGGGAGGTTTCACAGATACGCAGTATTTT.

V usage is TRBV18 and J usage is TRBJ1-1; D unclear. Germline V gene lookup returns CDR1 KGHSH and CDR2 LQKENI. Trimming took off 0 bases at V and 5 bases at J, with 7 bases between the two ends. This CDR3 spans 13 amino acids. The CDR3 here is CASSPPVGTEAFF. In DNA form, the CDR3 reads TGTGCCAGCTCACCACCGGTTGGTACTGAAGCTTTCTTT.

The chain is built from TRBV19 and TRBJ2-1; TRBD2 matches at 8 bases. Looked up from germline, CDR1 is LNHDA and CDR2 is SQIVND (reference sequence). The ends lost 1 base at V and 2 bases at J; junction bases unmatched: 1. This CDR3 region has 15 residues. CDR3 sequence: CASSIAGGAYNEQFF. CDR3 in DNA: TGTGCCAGTAGTATAGCCGGGGGGGCCTACAATGAGCAGTTCTTC.

Here the CDR3 reads CASSRATGPHEQYF. The DNA for the CDR3 is TGCGCCAGCAGCCGAGCGACAGGGCCACACGAGCAGTACTTC. The gene calls are TRBV4-3 and TRBJ2-7; 7 nucleotides line up with TRBD1. This CDR3 region has 14 residues. Germline lookup yields CDR1 LGHNA and CDR2 YSLEER. J was trimmed by 5 bases and V by 4 bases; bases with no gene match: 8.

This chain links TRBV13 with TRBJ2-5, with 9 bases fitting TRBD1. The last part of the DNA fits TRBJ2-7 better; the J call may be wrong. Germline V gene data show CDR1 as PRHDT and CDR2 as FYEKMQ (reference sequence). The CDR3 runs to 14 residues. In nucleotides, the CDR3 is TGTGCCAGCAGTCGACAGGGGGTTCTTTACGAGCAGTACTTC. As protein: CASSRQGVLYEQYF.

This clonotype has ten or more counts. The genes are TRBV25-1 and TRBJ2-7; 11 bases map to TRBD2. V lost 4 bases, J lost 2 bases, and 4 bases stayed unmatched. CDR3 size: 15 residues. The germline V gene encodes CDR1 MGHDK and CDR2 SYGVNS. The CDR3 sequence: CASSGTSGGPYEQYF. The CDR3 DNA sequence: TGTGCCAGCAGTGGAACTAGCGGGGGCCCCTACGAGCAGTACTTC.

This clonotype was detected ten times or more. The chain links TRBV29-1 to TRBJ2-3, with 9 bases lining up with TRBD2. Germline values: CDR1 SQVTM, CDR2 ANQGSEA. J was trimmed by 4 bases and V by 5 bases; bases with no gene match: 7. This CDR3 is 14 amino acids long. Written as DNA, the CDR3 is TGCAGCGTTCACGACGGGACTAGCCCAGATACGCAGTATTTT. Translating gives CSVHDGTSPDTQYF.

The rearrangement uses TRBV7-9 and TRBJ2-4; 9 bases are a match to TRBD1. This CDR3 comprises 14 residues. Germline values: CDR1 SEHNR, CDR2 FQNEAQ (reference sequence). J gave up 13 bases and V 4 bases, and 11 bases lay outside the gene matches. Here the CDR3 reads CASSCRTGDNEQYF. In DNA, the CDR3 is TGTGCCAGCAGCTGCCGGACAGGGGACAATGAGCAGTACTTC.

This clonotype turned up a few times. The chain uses TRBV11-2 and TRBJ1-1; tentatively, D is TRBD1 (6 bases). The CDR3 sequence is 14 residues long. Trimming shortened V by 3 bases and J by 5 bases, and 13 bases separated the two germline ends. The V gene's germline CDR1 is SGHAT and CDR2 FQNNGV. The CDR3 spells CASSFPGENTEAFF. CDR3 in DNA: TGTGCCAGCAGCTTTCCAGGGGAGAATACTGAAGCTTTCTTT.

This clonotype was detected once. CDR3 sequence (DNA): TGCAGTGCTAGAGGTCTCGGGTTAGCGGGAGAGGGCAATGAGCAGTTCTTC. Protein sequence: CSARGLGLAGEGNEQFF. The chain joins TRBV20-1 to TRBJ2-1; the match to TRBD2 covers 9 bases. After removal of 1 base from V and 6 bases from J, the junction contained 13 bases not matched to a gene. The CDR3 runs 17 residues. CDR1 and CDR2 from the germline V gene are DFQATT and SNEGSKA (reference sequence).

In its sample, this clonotype was seen a few times. This chain links TRBV6-5 with TRBJ1-2, with D perhaps matching TRBD1 (5 bases). The CDR3 has 17 residues. Trimming left V 0 bases short and J 3 bases short, with 17 bases between. Germline CDR1 MNHEY, CDR2 SVGAGI. CDR3 amino acids: CASSYSIGGVGDYGYTF. DNA of the CDR3: TGTGCCAGCAGTTACTCGATCGGAGGGGTGGGGGACTATGGCTACACCTTC.

The chain couples TRBV20-1 to TRBJ2-7; 7 bases line up with TRBD2. The CDR3 extends over 16 amino acids. Germline lookup yields CDR1 DFQATT and CDR2 SNEGSKA (reference sequence). V shed 5 bases and J 6 bases; nucleotides not matched to a gene: 19. CDR3 region: CSAPQGREYWIGEQYF. The CDR3 DNA is TGCAGTGCTCCCCAAGGGCGGGAGTATTGGATTGGCGAGCAGTACTTC.

This clonotype was recorded a few times. This chain connects TRBV27 to TRBJ2-1; D not certain. The V end lost 5 bases, the J end lost 6 bases, and 14 bases lay between the germline ends. This CDR3 spans 14 amino acids. Germline V gene lookup returns CDR1 MNHEY and CDR2 SMNVEV (reference sequence). The CDR3 nucleotides read TGTGCCAGCAGTGCCCGGCGCGGCCGCAATGAGCAGTTCTTC. This gives the protein CASSARRGRNEQFF.

V is TRBV15 and J is TRBJ2-6; 7 bases match TRBD2. The CDR3 sequence is 18 residues long. V was pared by 0 bases and J by 2 bases, with 7 bases of the junction left unmatched. Germline V gives CDR1 LNHNV, CDR2 YYDKDF (reference sequence). Here the CDR3 DNA reads TGTGCCACCAGCAGAGATTGGGGGGGTTCTACTGGGGCCAACGTCCTGACTTTC. Its translation: CATSRDWGGSTGANVLTF.

In the case of this clonotype: A much larger clone differs by one base, so this may be a read error. The chain couples TRBV27 to TRBJ2-3; D perhaps matches TRBD1 (5 bases). V was clipped by 6 bases and J by 3 bases, with 13 bases between them. CDR3 length equals 14 residues. The germline V gene has CDR1 MNHEY and CDR2 SMNVEV (reference sequence). The CDR3 region is CASRGRSGTDTQYF. The DNA for the CDR3 is TGTGCCAGCAGAGGACGATCAGGGACAGATACGCAGTATTTT.

Comments on this clonotype: This clone may be a read error of a much larger clone one base away. The V call is TRBV20-1, the J call TRBJ2-5; 10 bases are shared with TRBD2. Losses at the gene ends were 6 bases for V and 7 bases for J; bases not matched to a gene: 8. Germline V gene data show CDR1 as DFQATT and CDR2 as SNEGSKA (reference sequence). There are 13 residues in the CDR3. CDR3 in amino acids: CSAKRGGRGTQYF. Here the CDR3 DNA reads TGCAGTGCGAAGCGGGGGGGCAGGGGGACCCAGTACTTC.

This clonotype turned up a few times. V gene TRBV21-1 combines with J gene TRBJ2-3; the table's D call, TRBD2, was not checked against the DNA. TRBV21-1 is tagged as a pseudogene. The CDR3 loop spans 17 amino acids. In DNA, the CDR3 is TGTGCCAGCAGCAAACCCTCATGCGGGGGGCGCACAGATACGCAGTATTTT. Its translation is CASSKPSCGGRTDTQYF.

This clonotype occurred once. This chain joins TRBV6-2 or TRBV6-3 and TRBJ2-5; perhaps D is TRBD1 or TRBD2 (5 bases each). Germline V gene data show CDR1 as MNHEY and CDR2 as SVGEGT. The CDR3 consists of 15 residues. V lost 6 bases and J lost 0, with 14 bases in between. The CDR3 is CASSRDRRYQETQYF. The CDR3 region has the DNA TGTGCCAGCAGCCGGGACCGCCGGTACCAAGAGACCCAGTACTTC.

J is TRBJ2-4 and V is TRBV28, with 7 positions matching TRBD1. The DNA matches TRBJ2-7 better at its end, which makes the J call doubtful. This CDR3 has 11 amino acids. Germline V gene sequence: CDR1 MDHEN, CDR2 SYDVKM. Here the CDR3 DNA reads TGTGCCAGCGGACAGGCCTACGAGCAGTACTTC. As protein: CASGQAYEQYF.

As to this clonotype: A clone one base away is much larger, so this may be a read error. The genes are TRBV20-1 and TRBJ2-1; no reliable D call. The CDR3 consists of 11 residues. The ends were cut back, 3 bases at V and 5 bases at J, with 5 bases in the middle. CDR1 is DFQATT, CDR2 SNEGSKA, per germline (reference sequence). The CDR3 sequence is CSAREHNEQFF. Here the CDR3 DNA reads TGCAGTGCTAGGGAACACAATGAGCAGTTCTTC.